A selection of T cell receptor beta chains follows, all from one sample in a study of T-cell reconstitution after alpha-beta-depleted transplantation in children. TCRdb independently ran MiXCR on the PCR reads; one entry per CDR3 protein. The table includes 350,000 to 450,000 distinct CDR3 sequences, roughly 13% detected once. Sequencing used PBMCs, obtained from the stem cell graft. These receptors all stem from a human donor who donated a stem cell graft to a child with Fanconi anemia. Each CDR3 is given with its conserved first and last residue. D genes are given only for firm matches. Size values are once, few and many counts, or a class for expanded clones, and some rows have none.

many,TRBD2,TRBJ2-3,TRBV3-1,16,TGTGCCAGCAGCCAACCGGGACTAGAATTCACAGATACGCAGTATTTT,CASSQPGLEFTDTQYF
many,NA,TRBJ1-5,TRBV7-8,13,TGTGCCAGCACCCGGGCCCCTAATCAGCCCCAGCATTTT,CASTRAPNQPQHF
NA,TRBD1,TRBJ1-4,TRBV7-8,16,TGTGCCAGCAGCGATTTCAGTAGTTGGGACAGTGAAAAACTGTTTTTT,CASSDFSSWDSEKLFF
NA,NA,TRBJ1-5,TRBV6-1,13,TGTGCCAGCCGGGAGACTAGCAATCAGCCCCAGCATTTT,CASRETSNQPQHF
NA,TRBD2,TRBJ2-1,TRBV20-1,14,TGCAGTGCTGGGAGGGCCCTCAGGGCGGGCGAGCAGTTCTTC,CSAGRALRAGEQFF
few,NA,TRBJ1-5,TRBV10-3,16,TGTGCCACCGGGGACTCAACAGGTACAGGCAATCAGCCCCAGCATTTT,CATGDSTGTGNQPQHF
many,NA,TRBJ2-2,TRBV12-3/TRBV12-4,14,TGTGCCAGCACCCCTGAATCGACGACCGGGGAGCTGTTTTTT,CASTPESTTGELFF
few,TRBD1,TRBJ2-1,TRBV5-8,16,TGTGCCAGCAGCGCGGAGCCGGGACAGAGAAACAATGAGCAGTTCTTC,CASSAEPGQRNNEQFF
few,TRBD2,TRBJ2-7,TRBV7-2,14,TGTGCCAGCAGCCCCGGACTAGCAGAGTACGAGCAGTACTTC,CASSPGLAEYEQYF
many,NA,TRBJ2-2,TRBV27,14,TGTGCCAGCAGATGGGCTGGGAACACCGGGGAGCTGTTTTTT,CASRWAGNTGELFF
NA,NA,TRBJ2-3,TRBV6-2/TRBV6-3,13,TGTGCCAGCAGTGCCCAGAATACAGATACGCAGTATTTT,CASSAQNTDTQYF
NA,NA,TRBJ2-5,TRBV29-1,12,TGCAGCGTTGAGTCGAGGGAAGAGACCCAGTACTTC,CSVESREETQYF
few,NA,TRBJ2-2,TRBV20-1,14,TGCAGTGCTTTGGGGGCTTCGGGTACCGGGGAGCTGTTTTTT,CSALGASGTGELFF
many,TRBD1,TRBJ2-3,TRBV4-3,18,TGCGCCAGCAGCTCAGAGTCGGGGACAGGGATTAGCACAGATACGCAGTATTTT,CASSSESGTGISTDTQYF
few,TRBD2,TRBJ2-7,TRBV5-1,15,TGCGCCAGCAGCTTGCTGGGGGAGGGACCCTACGAGCAGTACTTC,CASSLLGEGPYEQYF
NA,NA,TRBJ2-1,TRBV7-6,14,TGTGCCAGCCAGGAAACTCACAGGAGTCATGAGCAGTTCTTC,CASQETHRSHEQFF
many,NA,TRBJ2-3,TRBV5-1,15,TGCGCCAGCAGCTTGGAAGCAGCAAGCACAGATACGCAGTATTTT,CASSLEAASTDTQYF
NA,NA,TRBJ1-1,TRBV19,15,TGTGCCAGTAGTTGGAGCGCAGGCAAGAACACTGAAGCTTTCTTT,CASSWSAGKNTEAFF
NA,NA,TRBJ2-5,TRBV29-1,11,TGCAGCGTTGCCCAGGGAGAGACCCAGTACTTC,CSVAQGETQYF
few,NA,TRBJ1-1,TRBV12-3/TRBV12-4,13,TGTGCCAGCGGCGGACAGCGCTACACTGAAGCTTTCTTT,CASGGQRYTEAFF
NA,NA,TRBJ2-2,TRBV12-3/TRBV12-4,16,TGTGCCAGCAGTTTCATGTCCCCAGGGGACACCGGGGAGCTGTTTTTT,CASSFMSPGDTGELFF
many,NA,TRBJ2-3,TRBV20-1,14,TGCAGTGCCAGAACACGGGGTAGCACAGATACGCAGTATTTT,CSARTRGSTDTQYF
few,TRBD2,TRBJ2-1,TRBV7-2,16,TGTGCCAGCAGCTCCCTCAGACTAGCGGGGGGGAATGAGCAGTTCTTC,CASSSLRLAGGNEQFF
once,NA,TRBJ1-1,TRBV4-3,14,TGCGCCAGCAGCCAAGTTGCCGGGGACACTGAAGCTTTCTTT,CASSQVAGDTEAFF
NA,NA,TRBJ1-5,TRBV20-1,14,TGCAGTGCTCAGGACTTCCTCGGGGCTCAGCCCCAGCATTTT,CSAQDFLGAQPQHF
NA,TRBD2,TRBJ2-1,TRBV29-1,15,TGCAGCGTTGGGGGGCCGGGACTAGGATCCGATGAGCAGTTCTTC,CSVGGPGLGSDEQFF
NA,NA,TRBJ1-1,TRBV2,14,TGTGCCAGCAGTGAAGCGCGGGGGGCCACTGAAGCTTTCTTT,CASSEARGATEAFF
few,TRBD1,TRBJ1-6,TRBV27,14,TGTGCCAGCAGTTTCTCGACAGGGAGCGAACCCCTCCACTTT,CASSFSTGSEPLHF
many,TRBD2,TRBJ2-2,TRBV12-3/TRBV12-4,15,TGTGCCAGCAGCCCCATTTGGGGGGGTGCCGGGGAGCTGTTTTTT,CASSPIWGGAGELFF
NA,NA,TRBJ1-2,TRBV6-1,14,TGTGCCAGCAGTGGTTACGACGGGGGATCAGGCTACACCTTC,CASSGYDGGSGYTF
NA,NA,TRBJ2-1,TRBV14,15,TGTGCCAGCAGCCCTCTTGGGGGCTCCTACAATGAGCAGTTCTTC,CASSPLGGSYNEQFF
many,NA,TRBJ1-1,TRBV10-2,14,TGCGCCAGCAGTCTTCCGGGACGTGATACTGAAGCTTTCTTT,CASSLPGRDTEAFF
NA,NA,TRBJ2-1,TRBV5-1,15,TGCGCCAGCAGCCCTACGTCAGGGGTGGTCAATGAGCAGTTCTTC,CASSPTSGVVNEQFF
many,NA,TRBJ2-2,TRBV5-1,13,TGCGCCAGCAGCTTGGAGACAACCGGGGAGCTGTTTTTT,CASSLETTGELFF
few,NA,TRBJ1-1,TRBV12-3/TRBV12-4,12,TGTGCCAGCAGTAATACATACACTGAAGCTTTCTTT,CASSNTYTEAFF
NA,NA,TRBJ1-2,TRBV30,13,TGTGCCTGGAGGGCCCTCGGTTCTGGCGGCTACACCTTC,CAWRALGSGGYTF
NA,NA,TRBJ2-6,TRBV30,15,TGTGCCTGGAGGCCGAGGGGCCGTACCACCAACGTCCTGACTTTC,CAWRPRGRTTNVLTF
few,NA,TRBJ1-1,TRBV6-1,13,TGTGCCAGCAGTGGCCTTGTAGTAACTGAAGCTTTCTTT,CASSGLVVTEAFF
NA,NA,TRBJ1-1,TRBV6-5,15,TGTGCCAGCAGTTACTCGAACAGGGTGAACACTGAAGCTTTCTTT,CASSYSNRVNTEAFF
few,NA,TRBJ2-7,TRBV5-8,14,TGTGCCAGCAGCTCCGCCCCCAGCTCCTACGAGCAGTACTTC,CASSSAPSSYEQYF
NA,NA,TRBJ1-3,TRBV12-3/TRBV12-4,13,TGTGCCAGCAGCCCAACGCCTGGAAACACCATATATTTT,CASSPTPGNTIYF
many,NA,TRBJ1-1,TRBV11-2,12,TGTGCCAGCAGCTTAGTCCGGGATGAAGCTTTCTTT,CASSLVRDEAFF
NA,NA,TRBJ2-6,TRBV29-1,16,TGCAGCGTGCGGGAAAAGTCCTTCTCTGGGGCCAACGTCCTGACTTTC,CSVREKSFSGANVLTF
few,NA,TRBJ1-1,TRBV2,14,TGTGCCAGCAGTGACCCGGGCCCGAACACTGAAGCTTTCTTT,CASSDPGPNTEAFF
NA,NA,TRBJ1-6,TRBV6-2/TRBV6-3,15,TGTGCCAGCGTCATGACGCGTTCGAGGAATTCACCCCTCCACTTT,CASVMTRSRNSPLHF
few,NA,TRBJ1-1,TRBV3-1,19,TGTGCCAGCAGCCAATTTGGTCTGGCGATCTCGGCCGTGGACACTGAAGCTTTCTTT,CASSQFGLAISAVDTEAFF
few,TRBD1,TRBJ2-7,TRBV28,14,TGTGCCAGCAGACGGACAGGGCATACCTACGAGCAGTACTTC,CASRRTGHTYEQYF
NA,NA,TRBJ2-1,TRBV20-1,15,TGCAGTGCTAGGGGGCGGAGGGGGGGAGGGAATGAGCAGTTCTTC,CSARGRRGGGNEQFF
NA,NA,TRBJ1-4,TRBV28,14,TGTGCCAGCAGTTCCCCTCCTACTAATGAAAAACTGTTTTTT,CASSSPPTNEKLFF
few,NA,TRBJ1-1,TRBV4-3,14,TGCGCCAGCAGCCAGGGCGTGGGGAACACTGAAGCTTTCTTT,CASSQGVGNTEAFF
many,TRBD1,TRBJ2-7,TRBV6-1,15,TGTGCCAGCAGCCCCCACGGGACAGGGGGCCACGAGCAGTACTTC,CASSPHGTGGHEQYF
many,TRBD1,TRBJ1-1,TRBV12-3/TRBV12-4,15,TGTGCCAGCAGTCCGGGACAGATCATGAACACTGAAGCTTTCTTT,CASSPGQIMNTEAFF
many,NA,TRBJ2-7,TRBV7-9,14,TGTGCCAGCAGCGGATCGGTGGGATACTCCGAGCAGTACTTC,CASSGSVGYSEQYF
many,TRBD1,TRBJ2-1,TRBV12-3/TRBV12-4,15,TGTGCCAGCGGACAGACAGGGGGCTCCTACAATGAGCAGTTCTTC,CASGQTGGSYNEQFF
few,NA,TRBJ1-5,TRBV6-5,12,TGTGCCAGCCGGGGACCCGGACAGCCCCAGCATTTT,CASRGPGQPQHF
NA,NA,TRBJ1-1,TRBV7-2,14,TGTGCCAGCAGCTTAGATGGGGTGAACACTGAAGCTTTCTTT,CASSLDGVNTEAFF
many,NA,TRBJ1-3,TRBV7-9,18,TGTGCCAGCAGCTTAGGAGGGGTCAGAGAATTCTCTGGAAACACCATATATTTT,CASSLGGVREFSGNTIYF
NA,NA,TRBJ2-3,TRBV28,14,TGTGCCAGCAGTCCCCGGGACGCCCCAGATACGCAGTATTTT,CASSPRDAPDTQYF